This T cell receptor beta chain was identified in a study of immune characterization of retroperitoneal liposarcoma. This clonotype appeared once. TCRdb analysed the PCR reads with MiXCR anew, one entry per CDR3 protein. The repertoire holds approximately 11,000 distinct CDR3 sequences, with over 20% as singletons. The CDR3 sequence is 15 residues long. V was cut by 1 base and J by 0 bases, with 9 bases left in between. Sequenced sample: blood. This TCR was sampled from a female donor with retroperitoneal liposarcoma. The genes are TRBV5-3 and TRBJ2-3, with D tentatively TRBD1 or TRBD2 (5 bases each). TRBV5-3 carries the ORF label, with uncertain function. The DNA of the CDR3 is TGTGCCAGAAGCTTGACGGGACCTAGCACAGATACGCAGTATTTT. Its translation is CARSLTGPSTDTQYF.